The 30 T cell receptor beta chains given below trace back to one sample, sequenced in a study of regulatory T cells in long-lasting Graves disease. The time point is: newly diagnosed GD, antithyroid drugs for less than 3 months. PBMC-derived RNA was used for the TCR library. Relying on iRepertoire HTBI primers and Arm-PCR of CDR3 regions, the team built TCR beta libraries. In TCRdb, the multiplex PCR reads were re-called with MiXCR into one record per CDR3 protein. The table lists about 330,000 distinct CDR3 sequences, 15% to 20% of them singletons. The data also belong to a second study, concerning T cells in Graves' hyperthyroidism and ophthalmopathy.

The source was peripheral blood mononuclear cells (PBMCs), collected at new diagnosis, from a patient treated with antithyroid drugs. All receptors derive from a woman between 18 and 30 years old with Graves disease.

The table lists this clonotype with a few counts. This chain connects TRBV6-5 to TRBJ2-1, with D possibly TRBD2 on 7 matching bases. The CDR3 extends over 16 amino acids. The V gene lost 2 bases and the J gene lost 0 bases, with 11 bases spanning the gap. Germline values: CDR1 MNHEY, CDR2 SVGAGI. The CDR3 protein is CASSYAGAPSYNEQFF. The CDR3 nucleotides read TGTGCCAGCAGTTACGCGGGGGCCCCCTCCTACAATGAGCAGTTCTTC.

This clonotype was observed at least ten times. J is TRBJ1-1 and V is TRBV30; D call uncertain. V lost 1 base and J lost 0, with 6 bases in between. The CDR3 runs 13 residues. The V gene's germline CDR1 is GTSNPN and CDR2 SVGIG (reference sequence). CDR3 sequence (DNA): TGTGCCTGGAGTGGGGCCTTGAACACTGAAGCTTTCTTT. As protein: CAWSGALNTEAFF.

About this clonotype itself: A much larger clone is a single base away; this may be a read error. The rearrangement uses TRBV6-1 and TRBJ2-5; D may be TRBD2 (6 bases). Deletions cut 5 bases from V and 5 bases from J, with 15 bases between. CDR1 and CDR2 (germline): MNHNS, SASEGT. CDR3 size: 14 residues. The CDR3 is CASSPGADLETQYF. In DNA, the CDR3 is TGTGCCAGCAGTCCGGGAGCAGATTTGGAGACCCAGTACTTC.

This clonotype has at least ten counts. The rearrangement joins TRBV2 to TRBJ2-3; no clear D gene. Trimming stripped 6 bases from V and 5 bases from J, with 15 bases between. CDR3 length: 14 residues. Germline V gene data show CDR1 as SNHLY and CDR2 as FYNNEI. The CDR3 spells CASSANRLGDTQYF. The DNA for the CDR3 is TGTGCCAGCAGCGCGAACAGACTTGGAGATACGCAGTATTTT.

In this sample, this clonotype turned up a few times. The chain uses TRBV5-4 and TRBJ2-7, with D tentatively TRBD2 (6 bases). This CDR3 contains 16 residues. The germline V gene has CDR1 SGHNT and CDR2 YYREEE (reference sequence). V dropped 4 bases and J dropped 3 bases, with 20 bases sitting between them. In DNA, the CDR3 is TGTGCCAGCAGCCTACCCCCCGCTAGCGAGTACTACGAGCAGTACTTC. Translated, it gives CASSLPPASEYYEQYF.

Many counts were recorded for this clonotype. The chain joins TRBV2 to TRBJ2-6, with 8 bases lining up with TRBD1. Germline V gene sequence: CDR1 SNHLY, CDR2 FYNNEI. This CDR3 contains 17 residues. The trim removed 4 bases at V and 0 bases at J, leaving 5 bases unmatched. The CDR3 nucleotides read TGTGCCAGCAGTGTCGCAGGGGGCGACTCTGGGGCCAACGTCCTGACTTTC. The encoded protein is CASSVAGGDSGANVLTF.

The chain couples TRBV6-1 to TRBJ2-7, with 10 bases fitting TRBD2. Germline V CDR1 and CDR2: MNHNS, SASEGT. Trimming took 8 bases from V and 4 from J; bases not matched to a gene: 5. This CDR3 region has 13 residues. CDR3 nucleotides: TGTGCCAGCCGGACTAGCGGAACGTACGAGCAGTACTTC. This translates into CASRTSGTYEQYF.

This clonotype has at least ten counts. The chain couples TRBV28 to TRBJ2-2; 8 nucleotides line up with TRBD2. The CDR3 extends over 16 amino acids. CDR1 MDHEN and CDR2 SYDVKM come from the germline V gene. The V and J ends lost 5 bases and 1 base, in that order; junction bases with no gene match: 6. The CDR3 DNA is TGTGCCAGCAGTCCAACACTAGCGGTGAACACCGGGGAGCTGTTTTTT. Residues: CASSPTLAVNTGELFF. The whole variable domain, remainder taken from reference TRBV28 and TRBJ2-2, is DVKVTQSSRYLVKRTGEKVFLECVQDMDHENMFWYRQDPGLGLRLIYFSYDVKMKEKGDIPEGYSVSREKKERFSLILESASTNQTSMYLCASSPTLAVNTGELFFGEGSRLTVL.

The rearrangement joins TRBV4-1 to TRBJ2-7; D may correspond to TRBD1 or TRBD2 (5 bases each). The ends were cut back, 1 base at V and 2 bases at J, with 12 bases in the middle. In germline, CDR1 is MGHRA, CDR2 YSYEKL. The CDR3 runs to 15 residues. CDR3 DNA: TGCGCCAGCAGCCAAGGGGACGGGGCGACCTACGAGCAGTACTTC. Translation: CASSQGDGATYEQYF.

This clonotype occurred many times. V gene TRBV2 combines with J gene TRBJ1-2; D is undetermined. The germline V and J ends were trimmed by 1 base and 0 bases, with 12 bases remaining between them. The CDR3 runs 16 residues. The germline V gene encodes CDR1 SNHLY and CDR2 FYNNEI. CDR3 nucleotide sequence: TGTGCCAGCAGTGAAGTTGCAACAGATCCTAACTATGGCTACACCTTC. It is translated as CASSEVATDPNYGYTF.

This clonotype occurred many times. The CDR3 spells CASSFREENSPLHF. The CDR3 DNA sequence: TGCGCCAGCAGCTTCAGGGAGGAGAATTCACCCCTCCACTTT. The J gene is TRBJ1-6, the V gene TRBV5-1; D may be TRBD1 (5 bases). Germline V gene data show CDR1 as SGHRS and CDR2 as YFSETQ. V was cut by 2 bases and J by 7 bases, with 10 bases left in between. This CDR3 has 14 residues.

This clonotype was observed many times. V is TRBV5-4 and J is TRBJ2-7, with D perhaps matching TRBD1 (6 bases). Germline V lookup: CDR1 SGHNT, CDR2 YYREEE (reference sequence). The CDR3 contains 15 residues. The germline V and J ends were trimmed by 5 bases and 3 bases, with 18 bases remaining between them. The CDR3 loop reads CASSWEQGRIYEQYF. The DNA of the CDR3 is TGTGCCAGCAGTTGGGAGCAGGGGCGGATCTACGAGCAGTACTTC.

This clonotype was observed many times. The rearrangement links TRBV12-3 or TRBV12-4 to TRBJ2-2; 8 bases match TRBD1. The CDR3 covers 17 residues. The V gene end was trimmed by 6 bases and the J gene end by 1 base; junction bases not matched to a gene: 10. CDR3 coding DNA: TGTGCCAGCAGCCCCATCTCCGGGACAGGGAACACCGGGGAGCTGTTTTTT. This sequence encodes CASSPISGTGNTGELFF.

This clonotype was recorded a few times. At one boundary the junction diverges from the germline segment, which might be a read error. The J gene is TRBJ2-2, the V gene TRBV5-1; a weak D match, TRBD1 (6 bases). There are 13 residues in the CDR3. Germline V gene data show CDR1 as SGHRS and CDR2 as YFSETQ. The CDR3 nucleotides read TGCGCCAACAGCTCACAGGGCACCGGGGAGCTGTTTTTT. It encodes CANSSQGTGELFF. The full variable domain, its missing parts supplied by reference TRBV5-1 and TRBJ2-2, is KAGVTQTPRYLIKTRGQQVTLSCSPISGHRSVSWYQQTPGQGLQFLFEYFSETQRNKGNFPGRFSGRQFSNSRSEMNVSTLELGDSALYLCANSSQGTGELFFGEGSRLTVL.

Many counts were recorded for this clonotype. The J gene is TRBJ1-2, the V gene TRBV6-2 or TRBV6-3; D gene uncertain. V gave up 2 bases and J gave up 5 bases, with 9 bases separating them. This CDR3 has 13 residues. CDR1 is MNHEY, CDR2 SVGEGT, per germline. The CDR3 loop is CASSYVGYYGYTF. The CDR3 nucleotides read TGTGCCAGCAGTTACGTAGGCTATTATGGCTACACCTTC.

This clonotype was seen repeatedly, ten times or more. V usage is TRBV5-1 and J usage is TRBJ1-2; maybe TRBD1 (5 bases). Germline assignment: CDR1 SGHRS and CDR2 YFSETQ. Trimming cost V 2 bases and J 6 bases, with 14 bases left between them. CDR3 size: 14 residues. CDR3: CASSLSGGEDGYTF. In nucleotides, the CDR3 is TGCGCCAGCAGCTTATCCGGGGGAGAGGATGGCTACACCTTC. Variable domain in full (rest from reference TRBV5-1 and TRBJ1-2): KAGVTQTPRYLIKTRGQQVTLSCSPISGHRSVSWYQQTPGQGLQFLFEYFSETQRNKGNFPGRFSGRQFSNSRSEMNVSTLELGDSALYLCASSLSGGEDGYTFGSGTRLTVV.

This clonotype showed up many times. The gene calls are TRBV6-1 and TRBJ2-2; 8 bases line up with TRBD1. CDR1 is MNHNS and CDR2 is SASEGT in the germline V gene. V lost 10 bases, J lost 1 base, and 11 bases stayed unmatched. The CDR3 is 16 amino acids. The CDR3 region has the DNA TGTGCCACCATACCCTCCGGGACAGGGAACACCGGGGAGCTGTTTTTT. Its protein is CATIPSGTGNTGELFF.

In its sample, this clonotype was seen once. V gene TRBV6-5 combines with J gene TRBJ2-6, with 8 bases aligning to TRBD2. The CDR3 extends over 18 amino acids. Germline V gives CDR1 MNHEY, CDR2 SVGAGI. The V gene end was trimmed by 6 bases and the J gene end by 2 bases; junction bases not matched to a gene: 12. CDR3 protein: CASSYRDRGGTGANVLTF. CDR3 bases: TGTGCCAGCAGCTACCGGGACCGGGGGGGGACTGGGGCCAACGTCCTGACTTTC.

Comments on this clonotype: With a much larger clone just one base away, this may be a read error. The CDR3 DNA is TGTGCCAGCAGGCCGGGGTGGGGTAATTCACCCCTCCACTTT. This sequence encodes CASRPGWGNSPLHF. This chain uses TRBV12-3 or TRBV12-4 with TRBJ1-6; D unclear. V was trimmed by 6 bases and J by 6 bases, leaving 12 bases between them. CDR3 length equals 14 residues.

This clonotype was seen more than once but under ten times. This chain links TRBV7-2 with TRBJ2-7; no firm D call. The germline V and J ends were trimmed by 4 bases and 1 base, with 8 bases remaining between them. This CDR3 spans 13 amino acids. Germline CDR1 is SGHTA and CDR2 is FQGNSA. In nucleotides, the CDR3 is TGTGCCAGCAGCTCCCGGATTTCCTACGAGCAGTACTTC. Encoded protein: CASSSRISYEQYF.

This clonotype was seen ten or more times. The chain employs TRBV30 and TRBJ1-2, with 10 bases matching TRBD1. Per the germline V gene, CDR1 is GTSNPN and CDR2 is SVGIG (reference sequence). V shed 2 bases and J 5 bases; nucleotides not matched to a gene: 2. This CDR3 comprises 13 residues. The CDR3: CAWSLGQGYGYTF. For the CDR3, the DNA is TGTGCCTGGAGTCTGGGACAGGGGTATGGCTACACCTTC.

V usage is TRBV6-2 or TRBV6-3 and J usage is TRBJ1-6; a weak D match, TRBD1 (6 bases). The CDR3 has 15 residues. Germline values: CDR1 MNHEY, CDR2 SVGEGT. V lost 8 bases and J 5 bases, leaving 16 bases between the germline ends. CDR3 sequence reads: CASGLRGSNNSPLHF. CDR3 in DNA: TGTGCCAGCGGACTCAGGGGATCGAATAATTCACCCCTCCACTTT.

This clonotype was counted ten times or more. The chain links TRBV9 to TRBJ2-3; the D gene is possibly TRBD2 (5 bases). V lost 3 bases and J lost 7, with 9 bases in between. Germline V gene data show CDR1 as SGDLS and CDR2 as YYNGEE. CDR3 length: 12 residues. CDR3 sequence: CASSDPGNTQYF. The CDR3 nucleotides read TGTGCCAGCAGCGATCCGGGGAATACGCAGTATTTT.

This clonotype was counted only a few times. V is TRBV24-1 and J is TRBJ2-3; D perhaps matches TRBD2 (5 bases). Germline V lookup: CDR1 KGHDR, CDR2 SFDVKD. Trimming took 3 bases from V and 8 from J, leaving 8 bases between them. The CDR3 is 12 amino acids. The CDR3 reads CATSDRSGTQYF. The CDR3, as DNA: TGTGCCACCAGTGATCGCAGCGGTACGCAGTATTTT.

In its sample, this clonotype was seen a few times. The V call is TRBV29-1, the J call TRBJ1-1; D possibly corresponds to TRBD1 (5 bases). Trimming removed 6 bases from V and 3 bases from J, with 17 bases in between. The germline CDR1 and CDR2 sequences are SQVTM and ANQGSEA. The CDR3 is made up of 14 amino acids. CDR3 bases: TGCAGCGTCGCCCGGGGGTTCTGGGACACTGAAGCTTTCTTT. Its translation: CSVARGFWDTEAFF.

V gene TRBV7-2 combines with J gene TRBJ1-5, with 10 bases identical to TRBD1. The V gene end was trimmed by 2 bases and the J gene end by 8 bases; junction bases not matched to a gene: 6. The CDR3 sequence is 15 residues long. Germline V gene lookup returns CDR1 SGHTA and CDR2 FQGNSA. This CDR3 reads CASSLNVGTGEPQHF. The CDR3 DNA sequence: TGTGCCAGCAGCTTAAACGTCGGGACAGGGGAGCCCCAGCATTTT. The variable domain in full, with the rest retrieved from reference TRBV7-2 and TRBJ1-5, is GAGVSQSPSNKVTEKGKDVELRCDPISGHTALYWYRQSLGQGLEFLIYFQGNSAPDKSGLPSDRFSAERTGGSVSTLTIQRTQQEDSAVYLCASSLNVGTGEPQHFGDGTRLSIL.

This clonotype was seen a handful of times. The chain links TRBV20-1 to TRBJ1-4; D unresolved. The V and J ends lost 0 bases and 0 bases respectively, with 11 bases between them. Germline CDR1 DFQATT, CDR2 SNEGSKA (reference sequence). The CDR3 has 16 residues. CDR3 nucleotides: TGCAGTGCTAGAGATCCCGGTGCTGCAACTAATGAAAAACTGTTTTTT. Translating it yields CSARDPGAATNEKLFF.

This clonotype came up many times. The chain uses TRBV3-1 and TRBJ2-7, with 9 positions matching TRBD1. Germline-derived CDR1 and CDR2 are LGHDT and YNNKEL (reference sequence). CDR3 length equals 14 residues. The V segment lost 1 base and the J segment 6 bases; nucleotides outside the gene matches: 4. The CDR3 here is CASSQGQGGIEQYF. In DNA, the CDR3 is TGTGCCAGCAGCCAAGGACAGGGGGGTATCGAGCAGTACTTC.

The genes are TRBV10-1 and TRBJ2-7; tentatively, D is TRBD2 (5 bases). The V and J ends lost 3 bases and 3 bases respectively, with 9 bases between them. The CDR3 spans 13 residues. CDR1 WNHNN and CDR2 SYGVQD come from the germline V gene (reference sequence). In DNA form, the CDR3 reads TGCGCCAGCAGTGATGAGGGCCTCTACGAGCAGTACTTC. Its protein product is CASSDEGLYEQYF.

The chain employs TRBV5-1 and TRBJ2-3; perhaps TRBD2 as D (5 bases). V was cut by 7 bases and J by 2 bases, with 17 bases left in between. The germline V gene has CDR1 SGHRS and CDR2 YFSETQ. The CDR3 extends over 15 amino acids. The CDR3 here is CASRREGATTDTQYF. The CDR3 DNA is TGCGCCAGCCGCCGGGAAGGCGCAACCACAGATACGCAGTATTTT. Full variable domain (outside the CDR3, taken from reference TRBV5-1 and TRBJ2-3): KAGVTQTPRYLIKTRGQQVTLSCSPISGHRSVSWYQQTPGQGLQFLFEYFSETQRNKGNFPGRFSGRQFSNSRSEMNVSTLELGDSALYLCASRREGATTDTQYFGPGTRLTVL.